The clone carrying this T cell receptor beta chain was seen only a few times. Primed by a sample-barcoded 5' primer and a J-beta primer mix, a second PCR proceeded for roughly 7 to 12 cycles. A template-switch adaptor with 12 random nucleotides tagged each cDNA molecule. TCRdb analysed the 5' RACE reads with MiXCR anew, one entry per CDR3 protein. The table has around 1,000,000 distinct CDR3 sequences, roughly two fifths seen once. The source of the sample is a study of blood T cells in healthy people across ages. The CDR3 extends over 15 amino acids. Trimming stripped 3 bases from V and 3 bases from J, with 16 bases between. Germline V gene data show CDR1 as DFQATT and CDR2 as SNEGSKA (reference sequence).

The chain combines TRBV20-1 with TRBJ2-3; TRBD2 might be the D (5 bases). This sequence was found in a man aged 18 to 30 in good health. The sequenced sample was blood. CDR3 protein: CSASSAPGITDTQYF. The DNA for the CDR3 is TGCAGTGCTAGTTCCGCCCCGGGGATAACAGATACGCAGTATTTT.